This TCR beta chain was recovered during a study of T cell responses to AZD1222 COVID-19 vaccine. The analysis combined second doses at about 4 or about 12 weeks. CDR1 is MNHEY and CDR2 is SMNVEV in the germline V gene (reference sequence). V lost 4 bases to trimming and J lost 7 bases; unmatched junction nucleotides: 9. CDR3 size: 15 residues. Assay: immunoSEQ multiplex PCR; the TCRdb copy retains only in-frame clones and omits some. The sample lists 140,000 to 150,000 clones; approximately 90% were seen once. A note on this clone: The antigen is not known.

Study results and limitations: Baseline testing showed seropositivity in only a handful of AZD1222 recipients.

Sample: peripheral blood, taken 28 days after the second AZD1222 dose. This chain uses TRBV27 with TRBJ1-1; TRBD1 matches at 10 bases. This TCR came from an adult who received the AZD1222 COVID-19 vaccine. CDR3 in amino acids: CASSSPTGGRVEAFF. Here the CDR3 DNA reads TGTGCCAGCAGTTCCCCGACAGGGGGCCGTGTTGAAGCTTTCTTT.